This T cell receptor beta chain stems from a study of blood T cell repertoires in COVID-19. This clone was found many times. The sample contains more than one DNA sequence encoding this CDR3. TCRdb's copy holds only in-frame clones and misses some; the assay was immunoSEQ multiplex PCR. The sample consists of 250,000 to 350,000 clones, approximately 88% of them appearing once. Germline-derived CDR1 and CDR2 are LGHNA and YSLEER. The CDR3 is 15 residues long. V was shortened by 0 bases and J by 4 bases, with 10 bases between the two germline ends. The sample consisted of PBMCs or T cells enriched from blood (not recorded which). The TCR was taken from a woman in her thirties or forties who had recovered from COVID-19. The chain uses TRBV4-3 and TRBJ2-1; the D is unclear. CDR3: CASSQDRKSYNEQFF. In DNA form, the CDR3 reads TGCGCCAGCAGCCAAGATAGAAAGTCGTACAATGAGCAGTTCTTC.